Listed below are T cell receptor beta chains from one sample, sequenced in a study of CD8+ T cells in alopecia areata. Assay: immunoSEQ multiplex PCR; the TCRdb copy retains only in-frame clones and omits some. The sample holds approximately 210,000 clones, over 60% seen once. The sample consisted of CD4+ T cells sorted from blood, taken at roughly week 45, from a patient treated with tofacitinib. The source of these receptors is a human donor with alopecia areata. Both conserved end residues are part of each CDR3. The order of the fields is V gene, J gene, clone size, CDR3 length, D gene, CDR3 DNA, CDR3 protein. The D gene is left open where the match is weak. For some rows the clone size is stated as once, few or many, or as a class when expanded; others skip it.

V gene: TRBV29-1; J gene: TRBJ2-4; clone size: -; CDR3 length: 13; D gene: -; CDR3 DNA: TGCAGCGTGATACCAAAAGGACAGCTTATTCAGTACTTC; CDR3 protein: CSVIPKGQLIQYF
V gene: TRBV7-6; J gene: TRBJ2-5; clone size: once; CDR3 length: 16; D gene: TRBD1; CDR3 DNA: TGTGCCAGCAGCTTATCCGGGACAGGGTATGAAGAGACCCAGTACTTC; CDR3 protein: CASSLSGTGYEETQYF
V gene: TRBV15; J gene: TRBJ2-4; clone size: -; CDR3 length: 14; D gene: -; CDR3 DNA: TGTGCCACCAGCATTACCCCGAACAAAAACATTCAGTACTTC; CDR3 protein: CATSITPNKNIQYF
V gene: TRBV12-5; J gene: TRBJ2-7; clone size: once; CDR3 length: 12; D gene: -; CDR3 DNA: TGTGCTAGCCTAAGGGACGGCTACGAGCAGTACTTC; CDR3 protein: CASLRDGYEQYF
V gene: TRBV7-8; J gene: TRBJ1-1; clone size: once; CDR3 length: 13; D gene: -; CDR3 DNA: TGTGCCAGCAGCTTTCGACAGGACACTGAAGCTTTCTTT; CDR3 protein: CASSFRQDTEAFF
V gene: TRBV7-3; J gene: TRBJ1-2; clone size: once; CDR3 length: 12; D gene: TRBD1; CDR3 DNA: TGTGCCAGCAGCCAACAGGGGGGTGGCTACACCTTC; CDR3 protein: CASSQQGGGYTF
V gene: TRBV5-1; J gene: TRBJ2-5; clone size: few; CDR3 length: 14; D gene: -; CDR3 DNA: TGCGCCAGCAGCCCCGCGCAAGGAGGAGAGACCCAGTACTTC; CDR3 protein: CASSPAQGGETQYF
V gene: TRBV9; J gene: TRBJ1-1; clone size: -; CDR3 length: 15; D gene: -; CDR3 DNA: TGTGCCAGCAGCGACGGGACACCCAGGGACACTGAAGCTTTCTTT; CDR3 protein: CASSDGTPRDTEAFF
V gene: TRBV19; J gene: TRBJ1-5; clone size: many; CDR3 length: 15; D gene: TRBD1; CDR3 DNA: TGTGCCAGTAGTGTGGGACAGGCTAGCAATCAGCCCCAGCATTTT; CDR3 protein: CASSVGQASNQPQHF
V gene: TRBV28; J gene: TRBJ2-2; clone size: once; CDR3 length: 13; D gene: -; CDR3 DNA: TGTGCCAGCGCACCCAGGAACACCGGGGAGCTGTTTTTT; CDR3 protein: CASAPRNTGELFF
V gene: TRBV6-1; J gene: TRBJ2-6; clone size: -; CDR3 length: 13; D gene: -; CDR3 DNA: TGTGCGACGGAGGAAGGAGGGGCCAACGTCCTGACTTTC; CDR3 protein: CATEEGGANVLTF
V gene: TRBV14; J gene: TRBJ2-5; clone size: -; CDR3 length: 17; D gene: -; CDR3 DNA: TGTGCCAGCAGCCAAGGGTCCGGCAGGGGGAGGCGAGAGACCCAGTACTTC; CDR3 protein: CASSQGSGRGRRETQYF
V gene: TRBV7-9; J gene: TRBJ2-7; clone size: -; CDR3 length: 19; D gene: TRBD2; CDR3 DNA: TGTGCCAGCAGCTTAGACGGGCTAGCGGGGGCCTACAGGTTCTACGAGCAGTACTTC; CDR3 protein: CASSLDGLAGAYRFYEQYF
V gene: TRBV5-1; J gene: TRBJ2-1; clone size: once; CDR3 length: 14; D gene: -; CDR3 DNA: TGCGCCAGCAGCTTGGAGGGGGGCTACAATGAGCAGTTCTTC; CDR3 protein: CASSLEGGYNEQFF
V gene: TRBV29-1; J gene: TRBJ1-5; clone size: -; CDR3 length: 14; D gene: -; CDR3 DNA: TGCAGCGTTCTGACAGCTGTTAGCAATCAGCCCCAGCATTTT; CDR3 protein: CSVLTAVSNQPQHF
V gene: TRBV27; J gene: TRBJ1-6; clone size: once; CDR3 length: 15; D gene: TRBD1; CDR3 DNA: TGTGCCAGCAGTACCTCCGGGACAGTGAGTTCACCCCTCCACTTT; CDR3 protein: CASSTSGTVSSPLHF